This is a list of T cell receptor beta chains from one sample in a study of human T cells and chemical hapten exposure. TCRdb itself ran the RACE reads through MiXCR, one entry per CDR3 protein. The profile shows roughly 51,000 distinct CDR3 sequences, 9.5% to 10% of them singletons. The sample consisted of whole blood, taken in connection with sensitization to the hapten diphenylcyclopropenone (DPC). The receptors come from a man aged 35-49 years with alopecia areata. Some clones in this sample may be carry-over from other donors' samples. CDR3s include the opening cysteine and the closing phenylalanine or tryptophan. A D gene is named only where the DNA matches it firmly. Where a row states a size, it is once, few, many or the class of an expanded clone; other rows omit it.

V gene	D gene	J gene	clone size	CDR3 protein	CDR3 DNA
TRBV6-6	NA	TRBJ2-5	NA	CASRNEGAGETQYF	TGTGCCAGCAGGAACGAGGGGGCGGGGGAGACCCAGTACTTC
TRBV11-2	NA	TRBJ1-2	few	CASSLGGTYGYTF	TGTGCCAGCAGCTTAGGGGGAACGTATGGCTACACCTTC
TRBV28	TRBD1	TRBJ2-6	few	CASRKTGTGANVLTF	TGTGCCAGCAGGAAGACAGGGACTGGGGCCAACGTCCTGACTTTC
TRBV27	NA	TRBJ2-7	NA	CASRRGGPSYEQYF	TGTGCCAGCAGAAGGGGTGGACCCTCCTACGAGCAGTACTTC
TRBV10-2	NA	TRBJ2-5	NA	CASNFQETQYF	TGCGCCAGCAATTTTCAAGAGACCCAGTACTTC
TRBV20-1	NA	TRBJ1-1	many	CSARVGGRRTEAFF	TGCAGTGCTAGAGTGGGAGGGCGGAGGACTGAAGCTTTCTTT
TRBV4-1	NA	TRBJ1-5	NA	CASSQDENQPQHF	TGCGCCAGCAGCCAAGATGAAAATCAGCCCCAGCATTTT
TRBV9	NA	TRBJ2-3	NA	CASSVAGSADTQYF	TGTGCCAGCAGCGTAGCAGGGAGCGCAGATACGCAGTATTTT
TRBV5-1	TRBD2	TRBJ2-7	NA	CASSTSGTRVWEQYF	TGCGCCAGCAGCACAAGCGGGACGAGGGTTTGGGAGCAGTACTTC
TRBV11-2	TRBD2	TRBJ2-1	NA	CAGSLAASGYNEQFF	TGTGCCGGCAGCCTAGCGGCTAGCGGTTACAATGAGCAGTTCTTC
TRBV4-1	TRBD2	TRBJ2-7	NA	CASSQDERGYEQYF	TGCGCCAGCAGCCAAGACGAGCGGGGCTACGAGCAGTACTTC
TRBV7-9	TRBD1	TRBJ1-2	few	CASSHRGQLYGYTF	TGTGCCAGCAGCCACAGGGGGCAGCTCTATGGCTACACCTTC
TRBV29-1	NA	TRBJ1-1	few	CSATAWQTEAFF	TGCAGCGCTACAGCCTGGCAAACGGAAGCTTTCTTT
TRBV11-2	NA	TRBJ2-4	many	CASSLLKNIQYF	TGTGCCAGCAGCTTACTCAAAAACATTCAGTACTTC
TRBV10-2	TRBD2	TRBJ2-1	NA	CASSEGGLGPYNEQFF	TGCGCCAGCAGTGAAGGGGGACTAGGCCCTTACAATGAGCAGTTCTTC
TRBV2	NA	TRBJ2-1	NA	CASSGSTEQFF	TGTGCCAGCAGTGGTAGCACTGAGCAGTTCTTC
TRBV6-5	NA	TRBJ2-5	few	CASQPRGGPQETQYF	TGTGCCAGCCAACCGAGGGGAGGCCCTCAAGAGACCCAGTACTTC
TRBV20-1	NA	TRBJ2-2	many	CSARDLATANTGELFF	TGCAGTGCTAGAGATTTGGCCACCGCGAACACCGGGGAGCTGTTTTTT
TRBV18	NA	TRBJ2-1	NA	CASSPPTGRGQQFF	TGTGCCAGCTCACCACCGACTGGGCGGGGTCAGCAGTTCTTC
TRBV5-1	NA	TRBJ1-2	NA	CASSLEWTQKINYGYTF	TGCGCCAGCAGCTTGGAGTGGACACAAAAGATCAACTATGGCTACACCTTC
TRBV29-1	TRBD2	TRBJ2-7	few	CSALAGVGLAAEQYF	TGCAGCGCCCTAGCGGGAGTAGGCCTAGCCGCCGAGCAGTACTTC
TRBV9	TRBD2	TRBJ2-1	many	CASSVDSGISYNEQFF	TGTGCCAGCAGCGTAGATAGCGGGATTTCCTACAATGAGCAGTTCTTC
TRBV27	TRBD2	TRBJ2-2	NA	CASYSPRGRANTGELFF	TGTGCCAGTTACTCCCCCCGGGGGAGGGCGAACACCGGGGAGCTGTTTTTT
TRBV12-3/TRBV12-4	TRBD2	TRBJ2-1	NA	CASSPIGLAGVNEQFF	TGTGCCAGCAGCCCCATCGGACTAGCGGGAGTAAATGAGCAGTTCTTC
TRBV25-1	NA	TRBJ2-5	few	CASSAWGKADQETQYF	TGTGCCAGCAGTGCTTGGGGAAAGGCCGATCAAGAGACCCAGTACTTC
TRBV6-5	TRBD1	TRBJ1-4	many	CASSTGQGGRKLFF	TGTGCCAGCAGTACGGGACAGGGGGGTCGAAAACTGTTTTTT
TRBV3-1	TRBD1	TRBJ2-6	many	CASSQERQGSGANVLTF	TGTGCCAGCAGCCAAGAAAGACAGGGAAGTGGGGCCAACGTCCTGACTTTC
TRBV28	NA	TRBJ2-2	many	CASSSGLSGELFF	TGTGCCAGCAGTTCCGGACTATCGGGGGAGCTGTTTTTT
TRBV2	NA	TRBJ2-2	few	CASSAFGTGELFF	TGTGCCAGCAGTGCCTTCGGCACCGGGGAGCTGTTTTTT
TRBV19	NA	TRBJ2-5	NA	CASGRGETQYF	TGTGCCAGTGGAAGGGGGGAGACCCAGTACTTC
TRBV24-1	TRBD1	TRBJ2-3	NA	CAVTGTGSSTDTQYF	TGTGCCGTTACCGGGACAGGGTCTAGCACAGATACGCAGTATTTT
TRBV12-3/TRBV12-4	NA	TRBJ1-5	few	CASNGNNQPQHF	TGTGCCAGCAACGGGAACAATCAGCCCCAGCATTTT
TRBV10-2	NA	TRBJ1-1	large	CASRKKWTSPRTEAFF	TGCGCCAGCAGGAAAAAGTGGACATCGCCTAGGACTGAAGCTTTCTTT
TRBV9	NA	TRBJ1-4	many	CASSERELPNEKLFF	TGTGCCAGCAGCGAGCGGGAGCTTCCTAATGAAAAACTGTTTTTT
TRBV6-2/TRBV6-3	NA	TRBJ2-1	few	CASSHPTTFNNEQFF	TGTGCCAGCAGTCACCCTACAACCTTCAACAATGAGCAGTTCTTC
TRBV7-6	NA	TRBJ2-5	NA	CASSLGAGGYETQYF	TGTGCCAGCAGCTTAGGAGCAGGGGGGTACGAGACCCAGTACTTC
TRBV7-6	TRBD1	TRBJ2-2	few	CASSLAGGRYTGELFF	TGTGCCAGCAGCTTAGCAGGGGGCCGTTACACCGGGGAGCTGTTTTTT
TRBV12-3/TRBV12-4	TRBD1	TRBJ2-7	NA	CASSPMDRGREQYF	TGTGCCAGCAGCCCAATGGACAGGGGGCGCGAGCAGTACTTC
TRBV30	NA	TRBJ2-2	few	CAWSVYTGELFF	TGTGCCTGGAGTGTATACACCGGGGAGCTGTTTTTT
TRBV6-2/TRBV6-3	NA	TRBJ1-2	NA	CASSQNNYGYTF	TGTGCCAGCAGCCAAAACAACTATGGCTACACCTTC